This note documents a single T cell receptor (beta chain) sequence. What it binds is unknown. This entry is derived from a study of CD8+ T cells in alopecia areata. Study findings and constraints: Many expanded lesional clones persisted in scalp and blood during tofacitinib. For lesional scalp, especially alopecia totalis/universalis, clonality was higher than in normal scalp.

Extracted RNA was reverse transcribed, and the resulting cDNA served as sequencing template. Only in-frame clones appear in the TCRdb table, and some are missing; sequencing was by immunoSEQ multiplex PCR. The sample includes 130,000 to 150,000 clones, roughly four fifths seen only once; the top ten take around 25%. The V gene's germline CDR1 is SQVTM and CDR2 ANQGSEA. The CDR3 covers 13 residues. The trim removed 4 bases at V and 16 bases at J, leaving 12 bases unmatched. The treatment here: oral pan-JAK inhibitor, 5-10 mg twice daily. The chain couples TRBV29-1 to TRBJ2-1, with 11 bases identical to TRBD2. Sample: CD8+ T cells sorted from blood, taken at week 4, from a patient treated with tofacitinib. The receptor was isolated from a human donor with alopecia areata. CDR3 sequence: CSVGLAGPITYFF. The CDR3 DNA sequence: TGCAGCGTTGGACTAGCGGGGCCCATAACGTACTTCTTC.